These 8 T cell receptor beta chains were sequenced from one sample in a study of cytomegalovirus exposure and HLA in healthy donors (dated by TCRdb to 2016 to 2017). Library creation used the immunoSEQ multiplex PCR assay. For the multiplex PCR, a mixture combining 60 forward primers for TCR Vbeta segments and 13 reverse primers for TCR Jbeta segments was used. TCRdb re-hosts the immuneACCESS table, in-frame sequences only. Its copies lack some clones; in the studies checked, an unresolved V gene accounts for under half of them, and the cause for the rest is not known. This sample is represented by some 90,000 clones; about four fifths of them were singletons. The ten largest account for approximately 3.9% of the sample. The sequencing sample was made of PBMCs. These TCRs come from a man in his fifties in good health and CMV-seronegative.

The chain combines TRBV30 with TRBJ2-6; D possibly corresponds to TRBD1 (5 bases). Germline values: CDR1 GTSNPN, CDR2 SVGIG (reference sequence). Trimming stripped 2 bases from V and 1 base from J, with 15 bases between. There are 17 residues in the CDR3. The CDR3 loop reads CAWSPQGWESGANVLTF. CDR3 DNA sequence: TGTGCCTGGAGTCCCCAGGGATGGGAATCTGGGGCCAACGTCCTGACTTTC. The complete variable domain, with remaining parts taken from reference TRBV30 and TRBJ2-6, reads SQTIHQWPATLVQPVGSPLSLECTVEGTSNPNLYWYRQAAGRGLQLLFYSVGIGQISSEVPQNLSASRPQDRQFILSSKKLLLSDSGFYLCAWSPQGWESGANVLTFGAGSRLTVL.

The chain employs TRBV27 and TRBJ2-3; D might be TRBD2 (5 bases). V was clipped by 10 bases and J by 2 bases, with 13 bases between them. Germline lookup yields CDR1 MNHEY and CDR2 SMNVEV (reference sequence). The CDR3 is 13 residues long. CDR3: CATWRVATDTQYF. CDR3 nucleotide sequence: TGTGCCACGTGGCGGGTGGCCACAGATACGCAGTATTTT.

The chain uses TRBV30 and TRBJ1-5, with D perhaps matching TRBD1 (6 bases). The CDR3 spans 13 residues. Per the germline V gene, CDR1 is GTSNPN and CDR2 is SVGIG (reference sequence). Trimming took off 0 bases at V and 7 bases at J, with 10 bases between the two ends. The CDR3 reads CAWSVSGEQPQHF. The CDR3, as DNA: TGTGCCTGGAGTGTTTCAGGGGAACAGCCCCAGCATTTT.

The J gene is TRBJ2-3, the V gene TRBV19, with 8 bases fitting TRBD1. Germline V gene lookup returns CDR1 LNHDA and CDR2 SQIVND (reference sequence). The CDR3 is 15 amino acids. J was trimmed by 2 bases and V by 2 bases; bases with no gene match: 3. CDR3 DNA sequence: TGTGCCAGTAGTATACAGGGGGCCGCCACAGATACGCAGTATTTT. It is translated as CASSIQGAATDTQYF.

The V gene is TRBV27, the J gene TRBJ2-7, with 9 bases that match TRBD1. Germline V gene sequence: CDR1 MNHEY, CDR2 SMNVEV (reference sequence). The CDR3 loop spans 15 amino acids. J lost 2 bases, V lost 3 bases, and 5 bases had no gene match. CDR3 in amino acids: CASSFRRQGAYEQYF. The DNA of the CDR3 is TGTGCCAGCAGTTTTCGGAGACAGGGGGCCTACGAGCAGTACTTC.

The chain combines TRBV5-6 with TRBJ1-3; no reliable D call. V was pared by 1 base and J by 2 bases, with 16 bases between. Germline CDR1 SGHDT, CDR2 YYEEEE. The CDR3 covers 17 residues. The DNA for the CDR3 is TGTGCCAGCAGCTTGCCGGGTTCCTCCTTGGCTGGAAACACCATATATTTT. This codes for CASSLPGSSLAGNTIYF.

The V gene is TRBV9, the J gene TRBJ2-1; TRBD2 matches at 14 bases. The germline V gene has CDR1 SGDLS and CDR2 YYNGEE. This CDR3 region has 17 residues. The ends lost 0 bases at V and 6 bases at J; junction bases unmatched: 5. The CDR3 is CASSVGGGLAGVNEQFF. CDR3 in DNA: TGTGCCAGCAGCGTAGGCGGGGGACTAGCGGGAGTCAATGAGCAGTTCTTC.

This sequence joins TRBV4-3 and TRBJ1-5; D is possibly TRBD1 (5 bases). Germline V lookup: CDR1 LGHNA, CDR2 YSLEER. The CDR3 consists of 15 residues. V was shortened by 0 bases and J by 2 bases, with 8 bases between the two germline ends. In nucleotides, the CDR3 is TGCGCCAGCAGCCAAGACAGGGCCGGCAATCAGCCCCAGCATTTT. This encodes CASSQDRAGNQPQHF.